This T cell receptor (beta chain) comes out of a study of shared clonotypes between healthy human individuals. Regarding the study as a whole: Even with large depth, rarefaction showed that sorted-subset sequencing was incomplete.

This clone was detected only once. What it binds is not known. The germline CDR1 and CDR2 sequences are MGHRA and YSYEKL. The CDR3 contains 15 residues. V lost 0 bases and J lost 7, with 15 bases in between. Assay: immunoSEQ multiplex PCR; the TCRdb copy retains only in-frame clones and omits some. The data show about 680,000 clones, just over 90% seen once. As defined, naive CD8 cells were CD45RO-negative and positively selected for CCR7, with terminally differentiated effector memory CD45RA+ cells excluded. The origin of this receptor is a man aged 25 to 40 in good health. The sample consisted of naive CD8+ T cells sorted from blood. The chain uses TRBV4-1 and TRBJ1-1; possibly TRBD1 for D (6 bases). The CDR3 is CASSQDVTGRFEAFF. Written as DNA, the CDR3 is TGCGCCAGCAGCCAAGACGTAACAGGGAGGTTTGAAGCTTTCTTT.